The rows below give T cell receptor beta chains drawn from one sample of a study of type 1 regulatory T cells. Their target antigens are unknown. TCRdb redid the calling of the reads with MiXCR, one entry per CDR3 protein. The sample has approximately 6,000 distinct CDR3 sequences, 30% to 40% seen once. Sequences were obtained from cultured type 1 regulatory T (Tr1) cells, either the whole culture or a sorted fraction (not recorded which). These receptors all come from a human donor in good health. The CDR3 runs from the conserved cysteine through the conserved F or W. The D gene is left open where the match is weak. Some rows have no size entry. The others give once, few or many, or a class for an expanded clone.

CDR3aa: CASSSAQTGHYNEQYF; CDR3nt: TGTGCCAGCAGTTCCGCACAGACAGGGCACTACAACGAGCAGTACTTC; d_gene: TRBD1; abundance: many; j_gene: TRBJ2-7; v_gene: TRBV12-3/TRBV12-4; len: 16
CDR3aa: CSATPGPPGANVLTF; CDR3nt: TGCAGTGCTACCCCGGGACCGCCTGGGGCCAACGTCCTGACTTTC; d_gene: .; abundance: many; j_gene: TRBJ2-6; v_gene: TRBV20-1; len: 15
CDR3aa: CASSLARGGPYEQYF; CDR3nt: TGTGCCAGCAGCTTGGCACGGGGAGGGCCCTACGAGCAGTACTTC; d_gene: TRBD2; abundance: medium-sized; j_gene: TRBJ2-7; v_gene: TRBV5-5; len: 15
CDR3aa: CSASSGFLRGQYF; CDR3nt: TGCAGTGCTAGCTCCGGGTTCCTCAGGGGCCAGTACTTC; d_gene: .; abundance: medium-sized; j_gene: TRBJ2-5; v_gene: TRBV20-1; len: 13
CDR3aa: CAINVLAGSNEQFF; CDR3nt: TGTGCCATCAATGTTCTAGCGGGGTCAAATGAGCAGTTCTTC; d_gene: TRBD2; abundance: many; j_gene: TRBJ2-1; v_gene: TRBV10-3; len: 14
CDR3aa: CASRLPGIGTQYF; CDR3nt: TGTGCCAGCAGACTTCCAGGGATCGGTACGCAGTATTTT; d_gene: .; abundance: few; j_gene: TRBJ2-3; v_gene: TRBV6-5; len: 13
CDR3aa: CASSLASGYTDTQYF; CDR3nt: TGTGCCAGCAGCTTGGCGAGCGGGTACACAGATACGCAGTATTTT; d_gene: .; abundance: once; j_gene: TRBJ2-3; v_gene: TRBV5-4; len: 15
CDR3aa: CAIRGSGSSYNEQFF; CDR3nt: TGTGCCATCCGGGGGAGCGGTTCCTCCTACAATGAGCAGTTCTTC; d_gene: .; abundance: few; j_gene: TRBJ2-1; v_gene: TRBV10-3; len: 15
CDR3aa: CASSYDPQGADTQYF; CDR3nt: TGTGCCAGCAGTTACGACCCCCAAGGCGCAGATACGCAGTATTTT; d_gene: .; abundance: .; j_gene: TRBJ2-3; v_gene: TRBV6-5; len: 15
CDR3aa: CASSLHLAGVTGELFF; CDR3nt: TGTGCCAGCAGCCTACATCTAGCGGGAGTTACCGGGGAGCTGTTTTTT; d_gene: TRBD2; abundance: medium-sized; j_gene: TRBJ2-2; v_gene: TRBV7-2; len: 16
CDR3aa: CASSRQTSGSYEQYF; CDR3nt: TGTGCCAGCAGCCGTCAGACTAGCGGTTCCTACGAGCAGTACTTC; d_gene: TRBD2; abundance: .; j_gene: TRBJ2-7; v_gene: TRBV4-2; len: 15
CDR3aa: CASSLVRVGDYGYTF; CDR3nt: TGCGCCAGCAGCTTGGTCAGGGTTGGCGACTATGGCTACACCTTC; d_gene: .; abundance: few; j_gene: TRBJ1-2; v_gene: TRBV5-1; len: 15
CDR3aa: CASSGTGGTSPLHF; CDR3nt: TGCGCCAGCAGCGGGACAGGAGGAACTTCACCCCTCCACTTT; d_gene: TRBD1; abundance: .; j_gene: TRBJ1-6; v_gene: TRBV5-1; len: 14
CDR3aa: CASQTLVNTEAFF; CDR3nt: TGTGCCAGCCAGACACTGGTGAACACTGAAGCTTTCTTT; d_gene: .; abundance: few; j_gene: TRBJ1-1; v_gene: TRBV6-1; len: 13
CDR3aa: CASSEGLSRETQYF; CDR3nt: TGCGCCAGCAGCGAGGGACTTAGCCGAGAGACCCAGTACTTC; d_gene: .; abundance: .; j_gene: TRBJ2-5; v_gene: TRBV5-1; len: 14
CDR3aa: CASSQDHLAGFTDTQYF; CDR3nt: TGTGCCAGCAGCCAAGATCACCTAGCGGGGTTCACAGATACGCAGTATTTT; d_gene: TRBD2; abundance: .; j_gene: TRBJ2-3; v_gene: TRBV4-2; len: 17
CDR3aa: CASSGPIQPQHF; CDR3nt: TGTGCCAGCAGTGGACCGATTCAGCCCCAGCATTTT; d_gene: .; abundance: .; j_gene: TRBJ1-5; v_gene: TRBV6-1; len: 12
CDR3aa: CASSYSGSDIYEQYF; CDR3nt: TGTGCCAGCAGTTACTCGGGCTCAGATATTTACGAGCAGTACTTC; d_gene: .; abundance: medium-sized; j_gene: TRBJ2-7; v_gene: TRBV6-2/TRBV6-3; len: 15
CDR3aa: CASAGTGRDEQFF; CDR3nt: TGTGCCAGCGCCGGGACAGGGAGGGATGAGCAGTTCTTC; d_gene: TRBD1; abundance: medium-sized; j_gene: TRBJ2-1; v_gene: TRBV2; len: 13
CDR3aa: CASSQLLRRGDTQYF; CDR3nt: TGTGCCAGCAGTCAACTTCTCAGACGGGGAGATACGCAGTATTTT; d_gene: .; abundance: few; j_gene: TRBJ2-3; v_gene: TRBV6-2/TRBV6-3; len: 15
CDR3aa: CASKLVQREVYGELFF; CDR3nt: TGTGCCAGCAAATTAGTTCAGCGGGAGGTCTACGGGGAGCTGTTTTTT; d_gene: .; abundance: .; j_gene: TRBJ2-2; v_gene: TRBV21-1; len: 16
CDR3aa: CATSEPGQGPLTGELFF; CDR3nt: TGTGCCACCAGTGAACCAGGACAGGGTCCTCTCACCGGGGAGCTGTTTTTT; d_gene: TRBD1; abundance: once; j_gene: TRBJ2-2; v_gene: TRBV24-1; len: 17
CDR3aa: CASSLPGINTGELFF; CDR3nt: TGCGCCAGCAGCTTGCCTGGGATCAACACCGGGGAGCTGTTTTTT; d_gene: .; abundance: .; j_gene: TRBJ2-2; v_gene: TRBV5-1; len: 15
CDR3aa: CASSFSGTASNYGYTF; CDR3nt: TGTGCCAGCAGTTTCTCCGGGACAGCATCTAACTATGGCTACACCTTC; d_gene: TRBD1; abundance: .; j_gene: TRBJ1-2; v_gene: TRBV28; len: 16
CDR3aa: CASSPPHGGSYEQYF; CDR3nt: TGTGCCAGCTCACCACCGCACGGGGGTTCTTACGAGCAGTACTTC; d_gene: .; abundance: .; j_gene: TRBJ2-7; v_gene: TRBV18; len: 15
CDR3aa: CSARGGMFGEQYF; CDR3nt: TGCAGTGCTAGAGGTGGGATGTTTGGCGAGCAGTACTTC; d_gene: .; abundance: .; j_gene: TRBJ2-7; v_gene: TRBV20-1; len: 13
CDR3aa: CSAVEGQETQYF; CDR3nt: TGCAGTGCGGTGGAGGGCCAAGAGACCCAGTACTTC; d_gene: .; abundance: .; j_gene: TRBJ2-5; v_gene: TRBV20-1; len: 12
CDR3aa: CASSLQGTIGTGELFF; CDR3nt: TGTGCCAGCTCACTACAGGGGACTATTGGGACCGGGGAGCTGTTTTTT; d_gene: .; abundance: medium-sized; j_gene: TRBJ2-2; v_gene: TRBV18; len: 16
CDR3aa: CASSPQAGLNYGYTF; CDR3nt: TGCGCCAGCAGCCCGCAGGCAGGGCTTAACTATGGCTACACCTTC; d_gene: .; abundance: .; j_gene: TRBJ1-2; v_gene: TRBV5-1; len: 15
CDR3aa: CSARDGLPYNSPLHF; CDR3nt: TGCAGTGCTAGAGACGGACTCCCATATAATTCACCCCTCCACTTT; d_gene: .; abundance: few; j_gene: TRBJ1-6; v_gene: TRBV20-1; len: 15
CDR3aa: CVSSPKTSGGETQYF; CDR3nt: TGTGTCAGCTCACCAAAAACTAGCGGTGGGGAGACCCAGTACTTC; d_gene: TRBD2; abundance: .; j_gene: TRBJ2-5; v_gene: TRBV18; len: 15
CDR3aa: CASSETGSYGYTF; CDR3nt: TGTGCCAGTAGTGAGACAGGGTCCTATGGCTACACCTTC; d_gene: TRBD1; abundance: .; j_gene: TRBJ1-2; v_gene: TRBV19; len: 13
CDR3aa: CASRSLRDTQYF; CDR3nt: TGTGCCAGCAGATCCTTACGCGATACGCAGTATTTT; d_gene: .; abundance: .; j_gene: TRBJ2-3; v_gene: TRBV28; len: 12
CDR3aa: CSASLARGTEAFF; CDR3nt: TGCAGTGCTAGCCTTGCCAGGGGCACTGAAGCTTTCTTT; d_gene: .; abundance: .; j_gene: TRBJ1-1; v_gene: TRBV20-1; len: 13
CDR3aa: CASSSWGYRAQYF; CDR3nt: TGTGCCAGCAGCTCATGGGGGTACCGGGCCCAGTACTTC; d_gene: .; abundance: .; j_gene: TRBJ2-5; v_gene: TRBV7-2; len: 13
CDR3aa: CASSERGGSPGYGYTF; CDR3nt: TGTGCCAGCAGTGAAAGGGGGGGCTCTCCTGGCTATGGCTACACCTTC; d_gene: .; abundance: .; j_gene: TRBJ1-2; v_gene: TRBV2; len: 16
CDR3aa: CASSATGHYEQYF; CDR3nt: TGCGCCAGCAGCGCGACAGGACACTACGAGCAGTACTTC; d_gene: .; abundance: .; j_gene: TRBJ2-7; v_gene: TRBV5-1; len: 13
CDR3aa: CASSITAGVRSETQYF; CDR3nt: TGCGCCAGCAGCATAACTGCGGGAGTTAGGAGCGAGACCCAGTACTTC; d_gene: TRBD2; abundance: .; j_gene: TRBJ2-5; v_gene: TRBV5-1; len: 16
CDR3aa: CASSPGTGVTNEKLFF; CDR3nt: TGTGCCAGCAGTCCCGGGACAGGGGTGACTAATGAAAAACTGTTTTTT; d_gene: TRBD1; abundance: .; j_gene: TRBJ1-4; v_gene: TRBV7-2; len: 16
CDR3aa: CASRQTLIDQPQHF; CDR3nt: TGTGCCAGCAGACAGACCTTGATTGATCAGCCCCAGCATTTT; d_gene: .; abundance: .; j_gene: TRBJ1-5; v_gene: TRBV28; len: 14
CDR3aa: CASSPRGDSLQETQYF; CDR3nt: TGTGCCAGCTCACCACGCGGGGACAGTCTCCAAGAGACCCAGTACTTC; d_gene: .; abundance: few; j_gene: TRBJ2-5; v_gene: TRBV18; len: 16
CDR3aa: CASSLVVAGAGGEQFF; CDR3nt: TGCGCCAGCAGCTTGGTTGTAGCGGGAGCTGGGGGTGAGCAGTTCTTC; d_gene: TRBD2; abundance: few; j_gene: TRBJ2-1; v_gene: TRBV5-1; len: 16
CDR3aa: CASSQEGSQGFDIQYF; CDR3nt: TGTGCCAGCAGCCAAGAAGGATCGCAGGGTTTTGACATTCAGTACTTC; d_gene: .; abundance: .; j_gene: TRBJ2-4; v_gene: TRBV4-2; len: 16
CDR3aa: CASRLYTGELFF; CDR3nt: TGTGCCAGCAGACTTTACACCGGGGAGCTGTTTTTT; d_gene: .; abundance: medium-sized; j_gene: TRBJ2-2; v_gene: TRBV28; len: 12
CDR3aa: CASRRFGGNYGYTF; CDR3nt: TGTGCCAGCCGTCGGTTCGGGGGAAACTATGGCTACACCTTC; d_gene: .; abundance: .; j_gene: TRBJ1-2; v_gene: TRBV12-3/TRBV12-4; len: 14
CDR3aa: CASSLGNMNTEAFF; CDR3nt: TGTGCCAGCAGCTTGGGCAACATGAACACTGAAGCTTTCTTT; d_gene: .; abundance: few; j_gene: TRBJ1-1; v_gene: TRBV9; len: 14
CDR3aa: CASSLPRVDTQYF; CDR3nt: TGTGCCAGCAGCCTGCCCCGGGTGGATACGCAGTATTTT; d_gene: .; abundance: medium-sized; j_gene: TRBJ2-3; v_gene: TRBV5-4; len: 13
CDR3aa: CASSVGGPSYEQYF; CDR3nt: TGTGCCAGCAGCGTAGGCGGGCCCTCCTACGAGCAGTACTTC; d_gene: .; abundance: few; j_gene: TRBJ2-7; v_gene: TRBV9; len: 14
CDR3aa: CASRTGISSYNEQFF; CDR3nt: TGTGCCAGCCGAACAGGGATTAGCTCCTACAATGAGCAGTTCTTC; d_gene: .; abundance: medium-sized; j_gene: TRBJ2-1; v_gene: TRBV7-8; len: 15
CDR3aa: CASSYFLEQFF; CDR3nt: TGTGCCAGCAGTTATTTTCTAGAGCAGTTCTTC; d_gene: .; abundance: .; j_gene: TRBJ2-1; v_gene: TRBV6-2/TRBV6-3; len: 11
CDR3aa: CSARGKGALNTEAFF; CDR3nt: TGCAGTGCTAGAGGAAAGGGGGCATTGAACACTGAAGCTTTCTTT; d_gene: TRBD1; abundance: few; j_gene: TRBJ1-1; v_gene: TRBV20-1; len: 15
CDR3aa: CASSQGPAGRRETQYF; CDR3nt: TGTGCCAGCAGCCAGGGACCCGCAGGCAGACGAGAGACCCAGTACTTC; d_gene: .; abundance: few; j_gene: TRBJ2-5; v_gene: TRBV3-1; len: 16
CDR3aa: CASRTLRVDYNEQFF; CDR3nt: TGTGCCAGCAGAACATTGCGAGTTGATTACAATGAGCAGTTCTTC; d_gene: .; abundance: once; j_gene: TRBJ2-1; v_gene: TRBV27; len: 15
CDR3aa: CASSRVQGLAKNIQYF; CDR3nt: TGTGCCAGCAGCCGCGTACAGGGGTTAGCCAAAAACATTCAGTACTTC; d_gene: TRBD1; abundance: many; j_gene: TRBJ2-4; v_gene: TRBV7-2; len: 16
CDR3aa: CASGANLAGNEQYF; CDR3nt: TGCGCCAGCGGAGCGAACCTAGCGGGAAACGAGCAGTACTTC; d_gene: TRBD2; abundance: large; j_gene: TRBJ2-7; v_gene: TRBV5-1; len: 14
CDR3aa: CASPRGGRDSPLHF; CDR3nt: TGTGCCAGCCCGCGGGGGGGCAGGGATTCACCCCTCCACTTT; d_gene: .; abundance: few; j_gene: TRBJ1-6; v_gene: TRBV2; len: 14
CDR3aa: CASSLGGANGNGYTF; CDR3nt: TGCGCCAGCAGCTTGGGGGGGGCGAACGGGAATGGCTACACCTTC; d_gene: .; abundance: many; j_gene: TRBJ1-2; v_gene: TRBV5-1; len: 15